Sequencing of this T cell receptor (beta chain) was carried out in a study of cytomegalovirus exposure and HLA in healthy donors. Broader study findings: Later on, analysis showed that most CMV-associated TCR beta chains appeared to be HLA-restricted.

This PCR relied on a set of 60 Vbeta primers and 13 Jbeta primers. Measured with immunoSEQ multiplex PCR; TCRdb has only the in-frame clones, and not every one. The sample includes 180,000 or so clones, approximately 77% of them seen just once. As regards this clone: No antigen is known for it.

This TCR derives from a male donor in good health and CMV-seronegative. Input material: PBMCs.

The CDR3 is CASSVAGAGTQYF. The CDR3 DNA reads TGTGCCAGCAGTGTAGCGGGAGCTGGGACCCAGTACTTC. The V call is TRBV25-1, the J call TRBJ2-5; 9 nucleotides align to TRBD2. This CDR3 comprises 13 residues. Trimming cost V 4 bases and J 7 bases; bases outside gene matches: 4. Germline V gene lookup returns CDR1 MGHDK and CDR2 SYGVNS.